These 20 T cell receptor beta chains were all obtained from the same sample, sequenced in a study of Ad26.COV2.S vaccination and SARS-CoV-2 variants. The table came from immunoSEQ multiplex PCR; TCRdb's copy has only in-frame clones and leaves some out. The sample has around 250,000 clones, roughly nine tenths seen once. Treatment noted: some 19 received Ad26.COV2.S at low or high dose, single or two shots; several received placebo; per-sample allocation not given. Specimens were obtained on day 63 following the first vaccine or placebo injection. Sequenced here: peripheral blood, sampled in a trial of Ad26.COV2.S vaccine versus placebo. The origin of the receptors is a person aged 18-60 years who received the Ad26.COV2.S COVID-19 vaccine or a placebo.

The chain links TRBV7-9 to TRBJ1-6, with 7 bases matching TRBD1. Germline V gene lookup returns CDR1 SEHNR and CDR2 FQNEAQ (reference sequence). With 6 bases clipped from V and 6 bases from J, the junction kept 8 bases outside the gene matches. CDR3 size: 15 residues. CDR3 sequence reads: CASRTDREVNSPLHF. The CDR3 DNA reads TGTGCCAGCAGAACAGACAGGGAGGTTAATTCACCCCTCCACTTT.

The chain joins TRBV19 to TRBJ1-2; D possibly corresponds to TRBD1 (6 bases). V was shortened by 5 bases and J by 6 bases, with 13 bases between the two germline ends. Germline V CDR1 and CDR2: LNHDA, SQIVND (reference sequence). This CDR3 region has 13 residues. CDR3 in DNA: TGTGCCAGTAGTGCGCTCCACAGGGATGGCTACACCTTC. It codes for CASSALHRDGYTF.

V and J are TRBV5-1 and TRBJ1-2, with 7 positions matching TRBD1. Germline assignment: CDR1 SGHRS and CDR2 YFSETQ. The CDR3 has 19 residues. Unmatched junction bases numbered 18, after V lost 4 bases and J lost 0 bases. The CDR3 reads CASSPQVPGQFIPNYGYTF. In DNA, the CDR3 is TGCGCCAGCAGCCCACAAGTCCCGGGACAGTTTATTCCTAACTATGGCTACACCTTC.

CDR3 region: CASSGEGMGWETQYF. CDR3 in DNA: TGTGCCAGCAGCGGAGAGGGGATGGGGTGGGAGACCCAGTACTTC. J is TRBJ2-5 and V is TRBV9, with D perhaps being TRBD1 or TRBD2 (5 bases each). V was clipped by 3 bases and J by 5 bases, with 17 bases between them. This CDR3 has 15 amino acids. The germline V gene encodes CDR1 SGDLS and CDR2 YYNGEE.

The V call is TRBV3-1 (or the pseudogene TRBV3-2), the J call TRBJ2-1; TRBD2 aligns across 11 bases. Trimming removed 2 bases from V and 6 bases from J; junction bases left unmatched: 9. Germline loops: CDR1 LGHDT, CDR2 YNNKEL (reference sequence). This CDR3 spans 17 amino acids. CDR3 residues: CASSQSTLAGVSNEQFF. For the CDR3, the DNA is TGTGCCAGCAGCCAATCCACACTAGCGGGAGTGTCCAATGAGCAGTTCTTC.

The CDR3 bases are TGCGCCAGTAGCGCCGGGACAGGGCACACAGATACGCAGTATTTT. This sequence encodes CASSAGTGHTDTQYF. The chain uses TRBV4-3 and TRBJ2-3; 9 nucleotides align to TRBD1. Germline-derived CDR1 and CDR2 are LGHNA and YSLEER. This CDR3 comprises 15 residues. V gave up 9 bases and J gave up 2 bases; unmatched junction bases: 9.

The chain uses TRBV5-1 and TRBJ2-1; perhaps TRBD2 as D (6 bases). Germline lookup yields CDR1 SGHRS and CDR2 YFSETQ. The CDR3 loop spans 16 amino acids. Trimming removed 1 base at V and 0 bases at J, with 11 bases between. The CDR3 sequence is CASSLTAGGSYNEQFF. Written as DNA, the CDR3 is TGCGCCAGCAGCTTGACGGCCGGGGGCTCCTACAATGAGCAGTTCTTC.

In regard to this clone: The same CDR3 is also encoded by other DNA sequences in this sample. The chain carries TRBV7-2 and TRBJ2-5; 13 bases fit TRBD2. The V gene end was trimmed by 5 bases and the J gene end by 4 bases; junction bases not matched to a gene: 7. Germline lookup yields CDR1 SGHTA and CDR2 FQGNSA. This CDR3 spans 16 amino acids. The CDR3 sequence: CASSDRLAGGVETQYF. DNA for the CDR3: TGTGCCAGCAGCGACCGACTAGCGGGAGGCGTAGAGACCCAGTACTTC.

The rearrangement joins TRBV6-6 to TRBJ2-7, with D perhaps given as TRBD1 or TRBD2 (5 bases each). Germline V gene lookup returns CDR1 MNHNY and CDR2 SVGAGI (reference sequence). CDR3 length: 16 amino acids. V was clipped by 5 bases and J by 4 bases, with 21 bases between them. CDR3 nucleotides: TGTGCCAGCAGTCCCCGGGGCCCTCACCAAGGGTACGAGCAGTACGTC. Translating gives CASSPRGPHQGYEQYV.

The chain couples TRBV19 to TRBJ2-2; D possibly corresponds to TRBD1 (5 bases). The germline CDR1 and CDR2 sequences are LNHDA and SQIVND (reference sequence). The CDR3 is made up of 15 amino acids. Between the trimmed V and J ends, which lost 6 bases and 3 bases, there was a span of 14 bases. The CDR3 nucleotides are TGTGCCAGTAGACCCGTTGACAGCCACACCGGGGAGCTGTTTTTT. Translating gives CASRPVDSHTGELFF.

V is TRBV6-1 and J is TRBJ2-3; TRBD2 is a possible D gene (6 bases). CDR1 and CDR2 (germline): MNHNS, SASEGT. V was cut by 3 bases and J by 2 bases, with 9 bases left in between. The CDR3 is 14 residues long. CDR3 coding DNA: TGTGCCAGCAGTGATAGCGGCTTCACAGATACGCAGTATTTT. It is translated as CASSDSGFTDTQYF.

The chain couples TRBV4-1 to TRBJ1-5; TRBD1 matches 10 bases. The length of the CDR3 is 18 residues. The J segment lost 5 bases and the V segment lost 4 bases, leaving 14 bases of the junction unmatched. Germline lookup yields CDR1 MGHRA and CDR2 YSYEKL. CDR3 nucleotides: TGCGCCAGCAGCCTCGGCCGTCCGGGACAGGGGACCGATCAGCCCCAGCATTTT. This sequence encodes CASSLGRPGQGTDQPQHF.

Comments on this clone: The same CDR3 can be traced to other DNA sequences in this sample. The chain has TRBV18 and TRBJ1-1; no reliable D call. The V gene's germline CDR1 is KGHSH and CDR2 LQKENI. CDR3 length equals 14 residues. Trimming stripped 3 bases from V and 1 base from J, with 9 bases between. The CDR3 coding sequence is TGTGCCAGCTCACCCGGCCAGACGAACACTGAAGCTTTCTTT. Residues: CASSPGQTNTEAFF.

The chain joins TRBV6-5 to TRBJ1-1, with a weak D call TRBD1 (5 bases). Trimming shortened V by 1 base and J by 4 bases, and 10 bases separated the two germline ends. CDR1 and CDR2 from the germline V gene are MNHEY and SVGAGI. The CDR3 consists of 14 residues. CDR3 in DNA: TGTGCCAGCAGTTACTTCCTGGGGGGCACTGAAGCTTTCTTT. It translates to CASSYFLGGTEAFF.

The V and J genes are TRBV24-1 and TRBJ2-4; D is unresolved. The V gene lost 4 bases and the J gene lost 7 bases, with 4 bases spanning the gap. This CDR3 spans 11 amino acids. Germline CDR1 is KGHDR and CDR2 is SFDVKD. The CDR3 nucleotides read TGTGCCACCAGTGAGGGGAACATTCAGTACTTC. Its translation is CATSEGNIQYF.

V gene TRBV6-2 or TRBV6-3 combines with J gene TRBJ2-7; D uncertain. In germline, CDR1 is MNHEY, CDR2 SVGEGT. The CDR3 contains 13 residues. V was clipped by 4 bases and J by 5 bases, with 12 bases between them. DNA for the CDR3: TGTGCCAGCAGTTTTCTTAAGGCCGACGAGCAGTACGTC. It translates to CASSFLKADEQYV.

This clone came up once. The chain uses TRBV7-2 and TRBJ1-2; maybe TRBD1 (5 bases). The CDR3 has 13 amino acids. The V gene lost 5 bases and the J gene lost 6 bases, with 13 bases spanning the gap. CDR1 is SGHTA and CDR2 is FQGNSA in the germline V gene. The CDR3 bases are TGTGCCAGCAGCCCGAGGGCAGGGAATGGCTACACCTTC. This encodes CASSPRAGNGYTF.

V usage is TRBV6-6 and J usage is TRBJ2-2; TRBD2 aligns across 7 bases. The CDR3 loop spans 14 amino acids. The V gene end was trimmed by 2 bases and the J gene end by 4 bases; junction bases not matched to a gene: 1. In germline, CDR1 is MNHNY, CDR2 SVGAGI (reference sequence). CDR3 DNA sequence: TGTGCCAGCAGTTACGGCGGGAGCACCGGGGAGCTGTTTTTT. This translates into CASSYGGSTGELFF.

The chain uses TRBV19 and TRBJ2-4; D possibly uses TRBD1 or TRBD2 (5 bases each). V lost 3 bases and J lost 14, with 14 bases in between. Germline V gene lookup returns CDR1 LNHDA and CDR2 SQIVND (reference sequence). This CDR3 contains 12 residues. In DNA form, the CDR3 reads TGTGCCAGTAGTATTTCGGGGCAGAGCGAGTACTTC. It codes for CASSISGQSEYF.

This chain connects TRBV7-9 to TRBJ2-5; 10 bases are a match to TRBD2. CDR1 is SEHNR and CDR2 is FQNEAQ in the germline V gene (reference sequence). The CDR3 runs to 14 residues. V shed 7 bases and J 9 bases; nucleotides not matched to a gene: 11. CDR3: CASMPTSGHSAQYF. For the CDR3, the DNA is TGTGCCAGCATGCCGACTAGCGGGCATTCGGCCCAGTACTTC.